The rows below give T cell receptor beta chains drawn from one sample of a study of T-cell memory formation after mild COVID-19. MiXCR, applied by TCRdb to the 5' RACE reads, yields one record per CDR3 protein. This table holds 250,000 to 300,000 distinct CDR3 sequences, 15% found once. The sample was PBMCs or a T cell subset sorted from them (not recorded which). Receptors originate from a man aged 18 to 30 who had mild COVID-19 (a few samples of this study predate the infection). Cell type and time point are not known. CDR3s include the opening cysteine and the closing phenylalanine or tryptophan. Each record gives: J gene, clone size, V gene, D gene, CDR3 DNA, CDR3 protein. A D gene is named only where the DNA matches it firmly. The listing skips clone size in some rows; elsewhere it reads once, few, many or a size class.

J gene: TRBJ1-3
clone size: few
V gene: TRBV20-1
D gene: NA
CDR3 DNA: TGCAGTGCTAGAAAGGTTTCGGGAAACACCATATATTTT
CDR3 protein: CSARKVSGNTIYF

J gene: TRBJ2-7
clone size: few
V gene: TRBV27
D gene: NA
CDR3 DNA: TGTGCCAGCAGCCCCGTCCTGGCAGGGTTCCACGAGCAGTACTTC
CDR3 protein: CASSPVLAGFHEQYF

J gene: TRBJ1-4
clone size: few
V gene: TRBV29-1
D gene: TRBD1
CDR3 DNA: TGCAGCGTCGTCACAGGGGTTGATGAAAAACTGTTTTTT
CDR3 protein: CSVVTGVDEKLFF

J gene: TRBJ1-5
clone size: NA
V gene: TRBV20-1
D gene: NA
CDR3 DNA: TGCAGTGCACCTGGGGGACCCGGGCAGCCCCAGCATTTT
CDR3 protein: CSAPGGPGQPQHF

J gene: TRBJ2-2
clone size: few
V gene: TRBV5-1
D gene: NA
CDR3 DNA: TGCGCCAGCAGCTTGAGCTGGGGTCTGGACACCGGGGAGCTGTTTTTT
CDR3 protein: CASSLSWGLDTGELFF

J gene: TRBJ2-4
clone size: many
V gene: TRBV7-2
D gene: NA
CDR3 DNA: TGTGCCAGCAGCTTATCGGAGGGACCCAACATTCAGTACTTC
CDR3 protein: CASSLSEGPNIQYF

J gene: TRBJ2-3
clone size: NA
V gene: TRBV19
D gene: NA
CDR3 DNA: TGTGCCAGTAGTCCCCGGTGGGGGGCACAGAACACGCAGTATTTT
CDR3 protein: CASSPRWGAQNTQYF

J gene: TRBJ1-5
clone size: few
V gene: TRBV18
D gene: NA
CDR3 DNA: TGTGCCAGCTCAACAAGCCCAGGGGACAATCAGCCCCAGCATTTT
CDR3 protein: CASSTSPGDNQPQHF

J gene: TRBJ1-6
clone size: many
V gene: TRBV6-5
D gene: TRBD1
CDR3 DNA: TGTGCCAGCAGTCGGGACAGGTCCTATAATTCACCCCTCCACTTT
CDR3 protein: CASSRDRSYNSPLHF

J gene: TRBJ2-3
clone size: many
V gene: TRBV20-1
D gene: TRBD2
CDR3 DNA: TGCAGTGCGCAGGACCCTAGCGGGGCGACAGATACGCAGTATTTT
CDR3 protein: CSAQDPSGATDTQYF

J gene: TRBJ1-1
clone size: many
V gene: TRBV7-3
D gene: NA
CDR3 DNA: TGTGCCAGCAGCCGACAGGAGAACACTGAAGCTTTCTTT
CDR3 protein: CASSRQENTEAFF

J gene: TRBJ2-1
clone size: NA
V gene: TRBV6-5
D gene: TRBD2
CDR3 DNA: TGTGCCAGCAGTTACTCTGCGGGGGACTCCTACAATGAGCAGTTCTTC
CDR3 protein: CASSYSAGDSYNEQFF

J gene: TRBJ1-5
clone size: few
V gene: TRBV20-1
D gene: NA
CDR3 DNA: TGCAGTGCTAGAATACCGCCGGGTAATAGCAATCAGCCCCAGCATTTT
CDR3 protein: CSARIPPGNSNQPQHF

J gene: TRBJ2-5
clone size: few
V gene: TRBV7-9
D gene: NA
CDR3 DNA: TGTGCCAGCAGCTCCTTTGAGGGCTACGGATCTCAAGAGACCCAGTACTTC
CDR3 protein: CASSSFEGYGSQETQYF

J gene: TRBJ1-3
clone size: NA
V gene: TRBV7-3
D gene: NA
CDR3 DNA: TGTGCCAGCAGCACCACAGGTTCTGGAAACACCATATATTTT
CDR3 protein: CASSTTGSGNTIYF

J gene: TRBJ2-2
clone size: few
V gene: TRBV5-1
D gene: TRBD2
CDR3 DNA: TGCGCCAGCAGCTCCCTCCGGGGGGGCCCCGGGGAGCTGTTTTTT
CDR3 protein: CASSSLRGGPGELFF

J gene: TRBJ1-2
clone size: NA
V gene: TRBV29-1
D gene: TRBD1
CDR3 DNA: TGCAGCGTGGAGGGGGCTAATGGCTACACCTTC
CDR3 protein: CSVEGANGYTF

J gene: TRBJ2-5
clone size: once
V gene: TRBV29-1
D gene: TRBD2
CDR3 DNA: TGCAGCGTTGAAGGGCTAGCGGGGGGGGAGACCCAGTACTTC
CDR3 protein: CSVEGLAGGETQYF

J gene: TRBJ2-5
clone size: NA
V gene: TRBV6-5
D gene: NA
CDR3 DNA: TGTGCCAGCAGTTACTCGATTCCAGGGGAGACCCAGTACTTC
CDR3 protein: CASSYSIPGETQYF

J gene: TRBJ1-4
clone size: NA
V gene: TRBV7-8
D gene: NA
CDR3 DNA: TGTGCCAGCAGCTTAGCTGGCTCAGCAACTAATGAAAAACTGTTTTTT
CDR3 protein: CASSLAGSATNEKLFF

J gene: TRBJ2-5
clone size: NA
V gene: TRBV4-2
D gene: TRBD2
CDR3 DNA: TGTGCCAGCAGCCAAGGCGGTAGCGGGGGTGAGACCCAGTACTTC
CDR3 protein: CASSQGGSGGETQYF

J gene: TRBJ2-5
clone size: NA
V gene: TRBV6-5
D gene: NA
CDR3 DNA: TGTGCCAGCAGCCCACTTAGAGCCGGCGAAGAGACCCAGTACTTC
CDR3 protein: CASSPLRAGEETQYF

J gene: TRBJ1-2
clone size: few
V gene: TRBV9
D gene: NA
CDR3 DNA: TGTGCCAGCAGCGTAGCGGGGGGCCCCCGCTATGGCTACACCTTC
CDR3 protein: CASSVAGGPRYGYTF

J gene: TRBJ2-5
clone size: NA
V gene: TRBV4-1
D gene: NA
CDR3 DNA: TGCGCCAGCAGCCAAAAGTGGCATGAAGAGACCCAGTACTTC
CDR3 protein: CASSQKWHEETQYF

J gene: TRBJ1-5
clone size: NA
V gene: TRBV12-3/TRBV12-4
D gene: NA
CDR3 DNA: TGTGCCAGCAGTTTATTGGGGCAGGACAATCAGCCCCAGCATTTT
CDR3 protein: CASSLLGQDNQPQHF

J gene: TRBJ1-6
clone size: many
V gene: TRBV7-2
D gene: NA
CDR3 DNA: TGTGCCAGCAGCTCGACGCCTACGTCACCCCTCCACTTT
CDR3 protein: CASSSTPTSPLHF

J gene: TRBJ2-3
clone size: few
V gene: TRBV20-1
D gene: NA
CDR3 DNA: TGCAGTGCTAGAGATCCTCGGACAGCTAGCACAGATACGCAGTATTTT
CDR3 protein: CSARDPRTASTDTQYF

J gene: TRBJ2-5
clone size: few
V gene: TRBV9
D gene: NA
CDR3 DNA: TGTGCCAGCAGCGTAGAGGTCCGGGGGGAGACCCAGTACTTC
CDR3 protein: CASSVEVRGETQYF

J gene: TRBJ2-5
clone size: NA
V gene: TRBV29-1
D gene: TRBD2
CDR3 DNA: TGCAGCGTTGGGCCGACTAGCGGGCGACAAGAGACCCAGTACTTC
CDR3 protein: CSVGPTSGRQETQYF

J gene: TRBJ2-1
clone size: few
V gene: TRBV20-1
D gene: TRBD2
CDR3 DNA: TGCAGTGCTAGAGGACTAGCGGAGATAGAGCAGTTCTTC
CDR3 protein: CSARGLAEIEQFF

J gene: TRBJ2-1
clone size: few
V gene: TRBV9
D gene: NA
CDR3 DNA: TGTGCCAGCAGCGCATACGGGACTGAATCGTTCTTC
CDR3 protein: CASSAYGTESFF

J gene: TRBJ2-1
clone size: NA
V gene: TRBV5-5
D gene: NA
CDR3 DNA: TGTGCCAGCAGCTGGGTCGGACTGGGGCCCAATGAGCAGTTCTTC
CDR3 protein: CASSWVGLGPNEQFF

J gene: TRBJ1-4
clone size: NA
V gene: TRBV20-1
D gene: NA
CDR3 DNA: TGCAGTGCTAGATCGGAAAACGGAGGGGAACTGTTTTTT
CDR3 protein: CSARSENGGELFF

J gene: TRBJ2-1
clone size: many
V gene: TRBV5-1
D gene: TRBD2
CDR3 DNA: TGCGCCAGCAGCACCCGGACTAGCGGGGGGGCCAATGAGCAGTTCTTC
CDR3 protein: CASSTRTSGGANEQFF

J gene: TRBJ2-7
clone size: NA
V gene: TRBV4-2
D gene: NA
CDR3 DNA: TGTGCCAGCAGCCAAGTTACAGACTACTCAACCTACGAGCAGTACTTC
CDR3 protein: CASSQVTDYSTYEQYF

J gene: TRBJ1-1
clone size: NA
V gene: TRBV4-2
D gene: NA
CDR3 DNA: TGTGCCAGCAGCCTTCAGGGCAGCCGGAACACTGAAGCTTTCTTT
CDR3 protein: CASSLQGSRNTEAFF

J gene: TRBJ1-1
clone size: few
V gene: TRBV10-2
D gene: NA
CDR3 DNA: TGCGCCAGCAGGAACGGGGGAGGCACTGAAGCTTTCTTT
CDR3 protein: CASRNGGGTEAFF

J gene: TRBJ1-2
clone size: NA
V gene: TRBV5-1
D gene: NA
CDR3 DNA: TGCGCCAGCAGCTTGGCCGAGGTTCATGGCTACACCTTC
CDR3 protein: CASSLAEVHGYTF

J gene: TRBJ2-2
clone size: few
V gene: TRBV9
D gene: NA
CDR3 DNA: TGTGCCAGCAGCGTTGGCTACACCATAGGAACCGGGGAGCTGTTTTTT
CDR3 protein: CASSVGYTIGTGELFF

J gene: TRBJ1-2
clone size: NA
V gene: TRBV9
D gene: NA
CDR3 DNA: TGTGCCAGCAGCGTAGGGGGGATCCGGGGGAACTATGGCTACACCTTC
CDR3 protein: CASSVGGIRGNYGYTF

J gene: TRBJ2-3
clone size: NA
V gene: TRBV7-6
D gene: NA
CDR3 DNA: TGTGCCAGCAGCTTAGCCGAGACTCAGGGTACGCAGTATTTT
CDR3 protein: CASSLAETQGTQYF

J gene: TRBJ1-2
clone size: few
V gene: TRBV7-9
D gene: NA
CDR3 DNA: TGTGCCAGCAGCTTAGATCCCCTCGTGGGTGTCCTTAAAGGCTACACCTTC
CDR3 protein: CASSLDPLVGVLKGYTF

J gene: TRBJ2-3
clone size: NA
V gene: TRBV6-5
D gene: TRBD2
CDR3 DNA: TGTGCCAGCAGTTGGCGGACTAGCGGGGTGGATACGCAGTATTTT
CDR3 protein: CASSWRTSGVDTQYF

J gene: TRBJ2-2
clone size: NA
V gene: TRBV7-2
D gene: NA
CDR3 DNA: TGTGCCAGCAGCCCGGCCTCCGGGACGACCGGGGAGCTGTTTTTT
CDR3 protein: CASSPASGTTGELFF

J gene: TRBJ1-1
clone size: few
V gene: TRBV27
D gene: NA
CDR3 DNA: TGTGCCAGCAGTTCTCACGGTTCGAACACTGAAGCTTTCTTT
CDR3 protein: CASSSHGSNTEAFF

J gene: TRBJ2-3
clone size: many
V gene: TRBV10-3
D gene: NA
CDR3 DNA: TGTGCCGCCAGCGCACAGGGGGGGACCACAGATACGCAGTATTTT
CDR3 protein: CAASAQGGTTDTQYF

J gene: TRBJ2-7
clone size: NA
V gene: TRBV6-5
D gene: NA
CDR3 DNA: TGTGCCAGCAGTCACAGGGCGGGAGACTACGAGCAGTACTTC
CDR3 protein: CASSHRAGDYEQYF